Listed below are T cell receptor beta chains from one sample, sequenced in a study of blood T cell repertoires in COVID-19. Clones were sequenced by immunoSEQ multiplex PCR, and TCRdb holds only the in-frame ones, with some missing. The sample lists nearly 350,000 clones, 85% to 90% occurring once. The sample consisted of peripheral blood. The receptors were sampled from a woman aged 45 to 65 with COVID-19, enrolled during active disease. CDR3s include the opening cysteine and the closing phenylalanine or tryptophan. The order of the fields is J gene, clone size, V gene, D gene, CDR3 DNA, CDR3 protein. The D gene is left open where the match is weak. Size values are once, few and many counts, or a class for expanded clones, and some rows have none.

J: TRBJ2-7
size: once
V: TRBV6-6
D: TRBD1
DNA: TGTGCCAGCAGTCGGACAGGGAACTACGAGCAGTACTTC
CDR3: CASSRTGNYEQYF

J: TRBJ1-5
size: few
V: TRBV25-1
D: TRBD1
DNA: TGTGCCAGCAGCATAGCCGGGACAGGCAATCAGCCCCAGCATTTT
CDR3: CASSIAGTGNQPQHF

J: TRBJ2-7
size: -
V: TRBV5-4
D: -
DNA: TGTGCCAGCTACCCAATGGGGGGAGCCTACGAGCAGTACTTC
CDR3: CASYPMGGAYEQYF

J: TRBJ1-5
size: -
V: TRBV19
D: TRBD1
DNA: TGTGCCAGTACCGGGACAGGGCTAGGTAGCAATCAGCCCCAGCATTTT
CDR3: CASTGTGLGSNQPQHF

J: TRBJ1-5
size: once
V: TRBV18
D: -
DNA: TGTGCCAGCTTAGACACTCCGAATCAGCCCCAGCATTTT
CDR3: CASLDTPNQPQHF

J: TRBJ1-5
size: -
V: TRBV30
D: -
DNA: TGTGCCTGGAGTCGTTCGCGCGATCAGCCCCAGCATTTT
CDR3: CAWSRSRDQPQHF

J: TRBJ1-2
size: -
V: TRBV2
D: TRBD1
DNA: TGTGCCAGCAGTGGTAGCAGGGACAGAGACAACCTCCTCTATGGCTACACCTTC
CDR3: CASSGSRDRDNLLYGYTF

J: TRBJ1-1
size: -
V: TRBV30
D: TRBD1
DNA: TGTGCCTGGCGGACAGGGATCGGCACTGAAGCTTTCTTT
CDR3: CAWRTGIGTEAFF

J: TRBJ2-1
size: -
V: TRBV6-5
D: -
DNA: TGTGCCAGCATTAAACCGGGATCGAGGGTCGAGCAGTTCTTC
CDR3: CASIKPGSRVEQFF

J: TRBJ1-1
size: -
V: TRBV5-6
D: TRBD1
DNA: TGTGCCAGCAGCCAGAGACAGGGCTCTGAAGCTTTCTTT
CDR3: CASSQRQGSEAFF

J: TRBJ1-2
size: -
V: TRBV19
D: -
DNA: TGTGCCAGTAGTATACCCCCGGGATCTAATGGCTACACCTTC
CDR3: CASSIPPGSNGYTF

J: TRBJ2-7
size: -
V: TRBV19
D: -
DNA: TGTGCCAGTACTATCAGTGGCGTAGGAGTTTACGAGCAGTACTTC
CDR3: CASTISGVGVYEQYF

J: TRBJ2-1
size: -
V: TRBV4-1
D: TRBD2
DNA: TGCGCCAGCAGCCAAACCCCGGGAGGACGCTTTTCCTACAATGAGCAGTTCTTC
CDR3: CASSQTPGGRFSYNEQFF

J: TRBJ2-1
size: -
V: TRBV6-5
D: TRBD1
DNA: TGTGCCAGCAGTCCTAGGGGGCGGGAGCAGTTCTTC
CDR3: CASSPRGREQFF

J: TRBJ2-5
size: -
V: TRBV6-2/TRBV6-3
D: -
DNA: TGTGCCAGCAGTTACTCACCCCGGCAAGAGACCCAGTACTTC
CDR3: CASSYSPRQETQYF

J: TRBJ2-7
size: -
V: TRBV9
D: TRBD2
DNA: TGTGCCAGCAGCGTAGGGGTCCCCGGGACTAGCGGGGCCTCCTACGAGCAGTACTTC
CDR3: CASSVGVPGTSGASYEQYF

J: TRBJ1-5
size: -
V: TRBV12-3/TRBV12-4
D: -
DNA: TGTGCCAGCAGTTTAAGGAGCCAGCCCCAGCATTTT
CDR3: CASSLRSQPQHF

J: TRBJ2-1
size: -
V: TRBV7-9
D: TRBD2
DNA: TGTGCCAGCAGCTTAGTGGCTAGCGGGAGAAACAATGAGCAGTTCTTC
CDR3: CASSLVASGRNNEQFF

J: TRBJ2-2
size: -
V: TRBV5-1
D: TRBD1
DNA: TGCGCCAGCAGCTTGAACTCGAGGACAGGGTTGTTTCCCGGGGAGCTGTTTTTT
CDR3: CASSLNSRTGLFPGELFF

J: TRBJ2-1
size: -
V: TRBV3-1/TRBV3-2
D: -
DNA: TGTGCCAGCAGCCCCCGGCGGCAGGGTGGAAACAATGAGCAGTTCTTC
CDR3: CASSPRRQGGNNEQFF

J: TRBJ1-1
size: -
V: TRBV19
D: -
DNA: TGTGCCAGTACCGATCCCACTCGGGGGTCATCCGGTAGGGTTGCTTTCTTT
CDR3: CASTDPTRGSSGRVAFF

J: TRBJ2-1
size: -
V: TRBV29-1
D: -
DNA: TGCAGCGTTGTGGCCAATGAGCAGTTCTTC
CDR3: CSVVANEQFF

J: TRBJ2-3
size: -
V: TRBV13
D: TRBD2
DNA: TGTGCCAGCAGCTCCCCTGGACTAGTATTAGATACGCAGTATTTT
CDR3: CASSSPGLVLDTQYF

J: TRBJ1-4
size: -
V: TRBV5-1
D: -
DNA: TGCGCCAGCAGCTTGGAGGCGGGACCCGCAACTAATGAAAAACTGTTTTTT
CDR3: CASSLEAGPATNEKLFF

J: TRBJ2-7
size: -
V: TRBV6-5
D: -
DNA: TGTGCCAGCAAGGTTGGGCTAGCGTCATCCTACGAGCAGTACTTC
CDR3: CASKVGLASSYEQYF

J: TRBJ2-5
size: -
V: TRBV5-1
D: -
DNA: TGCGCCAGCAGTTTGGACTACCAAGAGACCCAGTACTTC
CDR3: CASSLDYQETQYF

J: TRBJ1-4
size: -
V: TRBV6-5
D: TRBD1
DNA: TGTGCCAGCAGCCGCGGACAGGTTAATGAAAAACTGTTTTTT
CDR3: CASSRGQVNEKLFF

J: TRBJ1-2
size: once
V: TRBV6-5
D: TRBD1
DNA: TGTGCCAGCAGTTACTCGTCACAGGGGAACTATGGCTACACCTTC
CDR3: CASSYSSQGNYGYTF

J: TRBJ1-2
size: few
V: TRBV4-1
D: TRBD1
DNA: TGCGCCAGCAGCCAAGGCGACAGGGGCGGCTACACCTTC
CDR3: CASSQGDRGGYTF

J: TRBJ1-1
size: -
V: TRBV29-1
D: -
DNA: TGCAGCGTACGGAGGGGACGGACTGAAGCTTTCTTT
CDR3: CSVRRGRTEAFF

J: TRBJ1-6
size: -
V: TRBV19
D: TRBD1
DNA: TGTGCCAGTAGAAAGAATCACCGGGACAGGGGATACCTCTATAATTCACCCCTCCACTTT
CDR3: CASRKNHRDRGYLYNSPLHF

J: TRBJ2-7
size: -
V: TRBV6-5
D: TRBD1
DNA: TGTGCCAGCACCTACGACAGGGTATTTTTAAGCGAGCAGTACTTC
CDR3: CASTYDRVFLSEQYF

J: TRBJ2-1
size: -
V: TRBV30
D: TRBD2
DNA: TGTGCCTGGAGCCTGGGAGGACTAGCGGGGTCCAATGAGCAGTTCTTC
CDR3: CAWSLGGLAGSNEQFF

J: TRBJ1-4
size: -
V: TRBV7-9
D: -
DNA: TGTGCCAGCAGCTTAAGCTTTTCTAATGAAAAACTGTTTTTT
CDR3: CASSLSFSNEKLFF

J: TRBJ1-4
size: once
V: TRBV14
D: TRBD1
DNA: TGTGCCAGCAGCCGTTTCGACAGGGGAGAAGAAAAACTGTTTTTT
CDR3: CASSRFDRGEEKLFF

J: TRBJ2-3
size: -
V: TRBV19
D: TRBD1
DNA: TGTGCCAGTAGTTGGGACAGCCTCACAGATACGCAGTATTTT
CDR3: CASSWDSLTDTQYF

J: TRBJ2-7
size: -
V: TRBV19
D: TRBD1
DNA: TGTGCCAGTAGTATTAAGGGGGGGACAGGGGGCTACGAGCAGTACTTC
CDR3: CASSIKGGTGGYEQYF

J: TRBJ2-2
size: few
V: TRBV5-1
D: TRBD1
DNA: TGCGCCAGCAGCTTGGATGGACAGGGTGGCGGGGAGCTGTTTTTT
CDR3: CASSLDGQGGGELFF

J: TRBJ1-2
size: -
V: TRBV7-2
D: -
DNA: TGTGCCAGCAGCTTAGCCGGGGTGCTAGGTGGCTACACCTTC
CDR3: CASSLAGVLGGYTF

J: TRBJ1-1
size: -
V: TRBV30
D: -
DNA: TGTGCCTGGAGTGTGTCGGGTAGTTTGACTGAAGCTTTCTTT
CDR3: CAWSVSGSLTEAFF

J: TRBJ1-2
size: -
V: TRBV20-1
D: -
DNA: TGCAGTGCTCAAGCGGGGGATGGCTACACCTTC
CDR3: CSAQAGDGYTF

J: TRBJ2-1
size: -
V: TRBV3-1/TRBV3-2
D: -
DNA: TGTGCCAGCAGCCAGGACATATTCCTTGAGCAGTTCTTC
CDR3: CASSQDIFLEQFF

J: TRBJ2-5
size: -
V: TRBV24-1
D: TRBD1
DNA: TGTGCCACCAGTGAGTGGACAGGCCCGTCTAAGGAGACCCAGTACTTC
CDR3: CATSEWTGPSKETQYF

J: TRBJ1-1
size: -
V: TRBV5-6
D: TRBD1
DNA: TGTGCCAGCAGGAAAGCAGGGGGGTCCTCAGCTGAAGCTTTCTTT
CDR3: CASRKAGGSSAEAFF

J: TRBJ1-5
size: -
V: TRBV6-5
D: -
DNA: TGTGCCAGCAGCCCCTGGCCGAATCAGCCCCAGCATTTT
CDR3: CASSPWPNQPQHF

J: TRBJ1-4
size: -
V: TRBV7-2
D: -
DNA: TGTGCCAGCAGCTTAGCGCGGGGGACTAATGAAAAACTGTTTTTT
CDR3: CASSLARGTNEKLFF

J: TRBJ2-6
size: -
V: TRBV7-8
D: TRBD1
DNA: TGTGCCAGCCGTCTAGGACAGGGGGCGATTGGGGCCAACGTCCTGACTTTC
CDR3: CASRLGQGAIGANVLTF

J: TRBJ2-1
size: -
V: TRBV7-9
D: TRBD2
DNA: TGTGCCAGCAGCTTAGCGGCCACGCTAGCGGGAGACGATGAGCAGTTCTTC
CDR3: CASSLAATLAGDDEQFF

J: TRBJ2-7
size: -
V: TRBV6-6
D: -
DNA: TGTGCCAGCAGTTCCACCGCTGGCGGCTACGAGCAGTACTTC
CDR3: CASSSTAGGYEQYF

J: TRBJ1-1
size: -
V: TRBV12-3/TRBV12-4
D: -
DNA: TGTGCCAGCAGTTTAACGCGCACTGAAGCTTTCTTT
CDR3: CASSLTRTEAFF

J: TRBJ1-1
size: -
V: TRBV11-3
D: TRBD1
DNA: TGTGCCAGCAGCTTAGGACAGGGTATGAACACTGAAGCTTTCTTT
CDR3: CASSLGQGMNTEAFF

J: TRBJ1-3
size: -
V: TRBV6-1
D: TRBD1
DNA: TGTGCCAGCAGTGAGGGACAGCGGATTGGGAGAAACACCATATATTTT
CDR3: CASSEGQRIGRNTIYF

J: TRBJ2-1
size: -
V: TRBV14
D: TRBD2
DNA: TGTGCCAGCAGCCAAGGGACACTGGGAACTAGCGATGAGCAGTTCTTC
CDR3: CASSQGTLGTSDEQFF

J: TRBJ2-7
size: -
V: TRBV6-5
D: TRBD1
DNA: TGTGCCAGCAGTTACTCGGGACAGGGGTCCTACGAGCAGTACTTC
CDR3: CASSYSGQGSYEQYF

J: TRBJ1-1
size: -
V: TRBV9
D: -
DNA: TGTGCCAGCACCCGAACAGCCATGAACACTGAAGCTTTCTTT
CDR3: CASTRTAMNTEAFF

J: TRBJ1-2
size: -
V: TRBV3-1/TRBV3-2
D: -
DNA: TGTGCCAGCAGCCCCTTGACAAACCCCGACTATGGCTACACCTTC
CDR3: CASSPLTNPDYGYTF

J: TRBJ2-3
size: -
V: TRBV4-2
D: -
DNA: TGTGCCAGCAGCCAAGGCTCTGCAGACAACACAGATACGCAGTATTTT
CDR3: CASSQGSADNTDTQYF

J: TRBJ2-7
size: -
V: TRBV5-1
D: TRBD1
DNA: TGCGCCAGCAGCGTCGGGACAGGGGGAGGCGAGCAGTACTTC
CDR3: CASSVGTGGGEQYF